One and the same sample provided the 20 T cell receptor beta chains below, sequenced in a study of Graves' ophthalmopathy and Graves' hyperthyroidism (dated by TCRdb to the late 2010s). Sequenced using an Illumina HiSeq 2000. For repertoire sequencing, the TCR beta CDR3 regions were amplified from RNA transcripts. The first round of RT-PCR was done with HTBI primers and the Qiagen OneStep RT-PCR kit, and was followed by a second round of multiplex PCR, then size selection and purification. TCRdb redid the processing of the public reads, applying fastp at Q25 and MiXCR, and retained in-frame beta chains. Identical CDR3 proteins give one entry, which carries the most common genes and DNA. This sample gives about 500,000 distinct CDR3 sequences in total; roughly 40% of them show up just once. Jointly, the top ten make up about 4% of the sample. Sequencing input: peripheral blood or thyroid tissue (not recorded which). Receptors were obtained from an adult man with Graves' hyperthyroidism.

This clonotype was detected ten times or more. This chain uses TRBV20-1 with TRBJ1-1; D remains unclear. Between the trimmed V and J ends, which lost 3 bases and 1 base, there was a span of 12 bases. Germline V gene lookup returns CDR1 DFQATT and CDR2 SNEGSKA (reference sequence). This CDR3 is 14 amino acids long. In nucleotides, the CDR3 is TGCAGTGCTAGGGGAGGATCGGGGAACACTGAAGCTTTCTTT. It encodes CSARGGSGNTEAFF.

This clonotype was observed at least ten times. The genes are TRBV7-8 and TRBJ2-5; TRBD2 aligns across 13 bases. The CDR3 is 16 amino acids. CDR1 and CDR2 (germline): SGHVS, FQNEAQ. V lost 6 bases and J lost 2; bases outside the gene matches: 6. The CDR3 region is CASSRTSGGGQETQYF. The CDR3 bases are TGTGCCAGCAGTCGGACTAGCGGGGGCGGACAAGAGACCCAGTACTTC.

This clonotype was counted at least ten times. This chain joins TRBV6-5 and TRBJ1-1; D gene unclear. The CDR3 sequence is 12 residues long. Germline CDR1 reads MNHEY; CDR2 reads SVGAGI. Trimming removed 0 bases from V and 7 bases from J, with 6 bases in between. The CDR3 is CASSYSEGEAFF. The DNA for the CDR3 is TGTGCCAGCAGTTACTCCGAGGGTGAAGCTTTCTTT.

V and J are TRBV7-9 and TRBJ2-2; 12 bases align to TRBD1. CDR1 is SEHNR, CDR2 FQNEAQ, per germline (reference sequence). The CDR3 sequence is 17 residues long. The J segment lost 8 bases and the V segment lost 5 bases, leaving 12 bases of the junction unmatched. The CDR3 sequence: CASSQLSGTGGAGELFF. The CDR3 bases are TGTGCCAGCAGCCAGCTCTCCGGGACAGGGGGCGCTGGGGAGCTGTTTTTT. The entire variable domain, with the rest obtained from reference TRBV7-9 and TRBJ2-2, is as follows: DTGVSQNPRHKITKRGQNVTFRCDPISEHNRLYWYRQTLGQGPEFLTYFQNEAQLEKSRLLSDRFSAERPKGSFSTLEIQRTEQGDSAMYLCASSQLSGTGGAGELFFGEGSRLTVL.

V gene TRBV19 combines with J gene TRBJ2-7; 10 bases line up with TRBD2. The DNA end lines up better with TRBJ2-1; the J call may be wrong. The CDR3 is 12 residues long. In germline, CDR1 is LNHDA, CDR2 SQIVND (reference sequence). CDR3 in amino acids: CASRRTSGEQFF. CDR3 bases: TGTGCCAGTAGGAGGACTAGCGGTGAGCAGTTCTTC.

This clonotype has just a few counts. A read error may be the cause here, since a much bigger clone is one base away. V gene TRBV7-9 combines with J gene TRBJ2-7; D is unclear. The V gene lost 5 bases and the J gene lost 9 bases, with 14 bases spanning the gap. The CDR3 spans 12 residues. Germline lookup yields CDR1 SEHNR and CDR2 FQNEAQ (reference sequence). CDR3 loop: CASSPYSFGQYF. CDR3 DNA sequence: TGTGCCAGCAGCCCTTATTCCTTCGGGCAGTACTTC.

Note on this clonotype: A much bigger clone sits one base away, suggesting this may be a read error. V usage is TRBV29-1 and J usage is TRBJ1-1, with 9 bases fitting TRBD1. Losses at the gene ends were 6 bases for V and 3 bases for J; bases not matched to a gene: 8. CDR3 length equals 14 residues. CDR1 SQVTM and CDR2 ANQGSEA come from the germline V gene. The CDR3 DNA follows: TGCAGCGTCGGCAGGACAGGGGCGGACACTGAAGCTTTCTTT. It yields the protein CSVGRTGADTEAFF.

This clonotype was counted many times. The rearrangement joins TRBV12-3 or TRBV12-4 to TRBJ2-5, with 9 bases aligning to TRBD2. Trimming at V came to 3 bases and at J to 5 bases, leaving 4 bases not matched to a gene. This CDR3 comprises 14 residues. This CDR3 is CASSFSSGEETQYF. CDR3 DNA sequence: TGTGCCAGCAGTTTTTCTAGCGGGGAGGAGACCCAGTACTTC.

A note on this clonotype: A read error is possible here, since a much larger clone lies one base away. The genes are TRBV20-1 and TRBJ1-6; D not resolved. CDR3 length: 15 amino acids. Germline-derived CDR1 and CDR2 are DFQATT and SNEGSKA (reference sequence). The CDR3 sequence: CSARDVGFTDSPLRF. The CDR3 DNA reads as TGCAGTGCTAGAGATGTAGGGTTTACGGATTCACCCCTCCGCTTT.

The table lists this clonotype with a few counts. The gene calls are TRBV30 and TRBJ1-6, with TRBD1 matching over 8 bases. Germline lookup yields CDR1 GTSNPN and CDR2 SVGIG (reference sequence). This CDR3 is 14 amino acids long. V shed 2 bases, J shed 9 bases, and the junction held 6 bases outside the gene matches. The CDR3 DNA sequence: TGTGCCTGGAGTACGGACAGGGTGGGTTCACCCCTCCACTTT. This translates into CAWSTDRVGSPLHF.

V usage is TRBV7-6 and J usage is TRBJ1-1; D is unresolved. CDR3 length equals 13 residues. The germline V gene has CDR1 SGHVS and CDR2 FNYEAQ. Trimming left V 4 bases short and J 7 bases short, with 13 bases between. The CDR3 DNA reads TGTGCCAGCAGCTCAGGCCGGAACGGTGAAGCTTTCTTT. Protein product: CASSSGRNGEAFF. Filled out from reference TRBV7-6 and TRBJ1-1, the complete variable domain reads GAGVSQSPRYKVTKRGQDVALRCDPISGHVSLYWYRQALGQGPEFLTYFNYEAQQDKSGLPNDRFSAERPEGSISTLTIQRTEQRDSAMYRCASSSGRNGEAFFGQGTRLTVV.

Comments on this clonotype: One end of the junction fails to match germline, which may point to a read error. CDR3 DNA: TGTGCTAGTGCTCCTCGGTCGGTTGGAGACACCATATATTTT. The encoded protein is CASAPRSVGDTIYF. This rearrangement joins TRBV12-5 to TRBJ1-3; no reliable D call. Germline V gene sequence: CDR1 LGHNT, CDR2 FRNRAP. The CDR3 spans 14 residues.

This sequence joins TRBV29-1 and TRBJ1-6; 7 bases fit TRBD1. The CDR3 has 13 amino acids. Trimming removed 6 bases from V and 7 bases from J; junction bases left unmatched: 6. Germline V gives CDR1 SQVTM, CDR2 ANQGSEA. CDR3 nucleotides: TGCAGCGTGACGACAGGGTCCAATTCACCCCTCCACTTT. This encodes CSVTTGSNSPLHF.

In this sample, this clonotype turned up many times. The rearrangement uses TRBV28 and TRBJ2-6, with a weak D call TRBD1 (6 bases). Germline lookup yields CDR1 MDHEN and CDR2 SYDVKM. V lost 5 bases and J lost 0, with 8 bases in between. This CDR3 is built from 15 residues. The CDR3 nucleotides are TGTGCCAGCAGTCCACAGGGCTCTGGGGCCAACGTCCTGACTTTC. This codes for CASSPQGSGANVLTF.

Many counts were recorded for this clonotype. The V gene is TRBV7-9, the J gene TRBJ1-5; D gene uncertain. The germline V and J ends were trimmed by 2 bases and 0 bases, with 8 bases remaining between them. In germline, CDR1 is SEHNR, CDR2 FQNEAQ (reference sequence). This CDR3 has 15 residues. DNA for the CDR3: TGTGCCAGCAGCTTACACATCGGTAGCAATCAGCCCCAGCATTTT. This sequence encodes CASSLHIGSNQPQHF.

The CDR3 sequence: CAITDSGQMETQYF. CDR3 bases: TGTGCCATCACTGATAGCGGACAGATGGAGACCCAGTACTTC. The chain employs TRBV2 and TRBJ2-5; D is possibly TRBD1 or TRBD2 (6 bases each). Trimming removed 10 bases from V and 5 bases from J, with 20 bases in between. Germline assignment: CDR1 SNHLY and CDR2 FYNNEI. This CDR3 region has 14 residues.

A note on this clonotype: One end of the junction is discordant with germline, which a read error may explain. The genes are TRBV24-1 and TRBJ2-2; D unclear. This CDR3 has 15 residues. Germline CDR1 is KGHDR and CDR2 is SFDVKD. The CDR3 DNA reads TGTGCCATCAGTGATAGAGTAGGGCCCACCGGGGAGCTGTTTTTT. Protein: CAISDRVGPTGELFF.

With regard to this clonotype: Being one base from a much bigger clone, this may be a read error. The rearrangement uses TRBV5-1 and TRBJ2-6, with D perhaps matching TRBD1 or TRBD2 (6 bases each). This CDR3 spans 16 amino acids. Germline V CDR1 and CDR2: SGHRS, YFSETQ. The CDR3 region has the DNA TGCGCCAGCAGCTTGGTCCCGGGGGCCGGGGCCAACGTCCCGACTTTC. Its translation is CASSLVPGAGANVPTF.

The chain combines TRBV2 with TRBJ1-2, with D perhaps TRBD1 (5 bases). The CDR3 is made up of 15 amino acids. V dropped 8 bases and J dropped 8 bases, with 24 bases sitting between them. The germline V gene encodes CDR1 SNHLY and CDR2 FYNNEI. The CDR3 DNA is TGTGCCAGCGGCGCCCAGCCTTCCGGGACTAGCGGCTACACCTTC. It is translated as CASGAQPSGTSGYTF.

This clonotype has a count of ten or more. The chain is built from TRBV12-3 or TRBV12-4 and TRBJ1-2; the match to TRBD1 covers 7 bases. J lost 4 bases, V lost 6 bases, and 11 bases had no gene match. This CDR3 has 15 residues. The CDR3 DNA reads as TGTGCCAGCAGCCCCGGACAGGCTCGGAGCTATGGCTACACCTTC. Encoded protein: CASSPGQARSYGYTF.